The rows below give T cell receptor beta chains drawn from one sample of a study of post-analysis software for immune sequencing data. TCRdb called the PCR reads again in MiXCR, with one record for every CDR3 protein. The table lists 380,000 or so distinct CDR3 sequences, 30% to 45% of them singletons. Sample: blood. The receptors originated from a girl aged 5-17 years with multiple sclerosis. Each CDR3 is given with its conserved first and last residue. D genes are given only for firm matches. Clone size is shown for a subset of rows, as once, few, many or a class of expanded clone.

CDR3 | DNA | D | V | size | J
CASSLTGVGYTF | TGTGCCAGCAGCTTGACAGGCGTCGGCTACACCTTC | - | TRBV7-9 | few | TRBJ1-2
CASGTAGTGELFF | TGTGCCAGCGGGACAGCTGGCACCGGGGAGCTGTTTTTT | TRBD1 | TRBV7-3 | - | TRBJ2-2
CASSAIETSGPHTDTQYF | TGTGCCAGCAGCGCAATTGAGACTAGCGGCCCTCACACAGATACGCAGTATTTT | TRBD2 | TRBV11-2 | few | TRBJ2-3
CASSPRDREVYEQYF | TGTGCCAGCAGTCCCCGGGACAGGGAGGTCTACGAGCAGTACTTC | TRBD1 | TRBV28 | few | TRBJ2-7
CASSIGRLVTYEQYF | TGTGCCAGCAGTATAGGGAGACTCGTAACCTACGAGCAGTACTTC | - | TRBV12-3/TRBV12-4 | few | TRBJ2-7
CASRRPGTDTQYF | TGTGCCAGCAGACGGCCAGGGACAGATACGCAGTATTTT | - | TRBV6-2/TRBV6-3 | - | TRBJ2-3
CASSQDTAYEQYF | TGCGCCAGCAGCCAAGACACCGCCTACGAGCAGTACTTC | - | TRBV4-3 | - | TRBJ2-7
CASSLLTNGEQYF | TGTGCCAGCAGCTTATTGACTAACGGAGAGCAGTACTTC | - | TRBV7-6 | - | TRBJ2-5
CSVVKGQGNTEAFF | TGCAGCGTTGTAAAAGGACAGGGGAACACTGAAGCTTTCTTT | TRBD1 | TRBV29-1 | - | TRBJ1-1
CASRSLAGFGTDTQYF | TGTGCCAGCAGGTCACTAGCGGGGTTTGGCACAGATACGCAGTATTTT | TRBD2 | TRBV12-3/TRBV12-4 | - | TRBJ2-3
CASSFQGGQPQHF | TGCGCCAGCAGCTTTCAAGGGGGACAGCCCCAGCATTTT | - | TRBV5-1 | - | TRBJ1-5
CASKGQGDTEAFF | TGCGCCAGCAAGGGACAGGGGGACACTGAAGCTTTCTTT | TRBD1 | TRBV10-2 | few | TRBJ1-1
CASSNRVLGNTEAFF | TGTGCCAGCAGCAACAGGGTTTTAGGGAACACTGAAGCTTTCTTT | - | TRBV6-2/TRBV6-3 | - | TRBJ1-1
CASSQIQSGVGEQFF | TGTGCCAGCAGCCAAATCCAATCAGGGGTGGGTGAGCAGTTCTTC | - | TRBV3-1 | - | TRBJ2-1
CASLLAGTSTDTQYF | TGTGCCAGCCTCCTAGCGGGGACTAGCACAGATACGCAGTATTTT | TRBD2 | TRBV7-9 | - | TRBJ2-3
CASSYLSADYNEQFF | TGTGCCAGCAGTTACCTGTCGGCCGACTACAATGAGCAGTTCTTC | - | TRBV12-3/TRBV12-4 | - | TRBJ2-1
CASSSAPTATDTQYF | TGTGCCAGCAGCTCAGCTCCGACTGCGACAGATACGCAGTATTTT | - | TRBV7-3 | - | TRBJ2-3
CASSSTFPPGATSTDTQYF | TGTGCCAGCAGTTCTACCTTCCCACCGGGAGCTACTAGCACAGATACGCAGTATTTT | - | TRBV28 | few | TRBJ2-3
CASGLYSNQPQHF | TGTGCCAGCGGTCTCTATAGCAATCAGCCCCAGCATTTT | - | TRBV6-2/TRBV6-3 | - | TRBJ1-5
CAVPRGRTSYEQYF | TGTGCCGTTCCCAGGGGCCGAACCTCCTACGAGCAGTACTTC | - | TRBV2 | - | TRBJ2-7
CASSYRDRGNEQYF | TGTGCCAGCAGCTACCGGGACAGGGGCAACGAGCAGTACTTC | TRBD1 | TRBV6-2/TRBV6-3 | few | TRBJ2-7
CASSLDIRGKKAFF | TGTGCCAGCAGCTTAGATATAAGGGGGAAGAAAGCTTTCTTT | - | TRBV11-2 | few | TRBJ1-1
CSVELLTGLSTDTQYF | TGCAGCGTTGAACTCCTGACAGGTCTTAGCACAGATACGCAGTATTTT | - | TRBV29-1 | - | TRBJ2-3
CASSLFDRGNTDTQYF | TGTGCCAGCAGTCTATTCGACAGGGGTAATACAGATACGCAGTATTTT | TRBD1 | TRBV6-5 | - | TRBJ2-3
CASSFRDRAYEQYF | TGTGCCAGCAGTTTCCGGGACAGGGCCTACGAGCAGTACTTC | TRBD1 | TRBV6-5 | - | TRBJ2-7
CSALERPSGYTF | TGCAGTGCTCTGGAGAGGCCTTCTGGCTACACCTTC | - | TRBV20-1 | - | TRBJ1-2
CASSYGTPEKLFF | TGTGCCAGCAGTTACGGGACGCCCGAAAAACTGTTTTTT | - | TRBV6-6 | few | TRBJ1-4
CASSPGAGQGGDTQYF | TGTGCCAGCAGCCCAGGAGCGGGACAAGGGGGAGATACGCAGTATTTT | - | TRBV9 | - | TRBJ2-3
CASKQAEYGYTF | TGTGCCAGCAAGCAGGCGGAATATGGCTACACCTTC | - | TRBV2 | - | TRBJ1-2
CASSEDGNVLTF | TGTGCCAGCAGTGAAGATGGGAACGTCCTGACTTTC | - | TRBV6-1 | - | TRBJ2-6
CASSLGEITYEQYF | TGTGCCAGCAGCTTAGGCGAAATAACCTACGAGCAGTACTTC | - | TRBV7-6 | few | TRBJ2-7
CASSLGRLAGGPKNIQYF | TGTGCCAGCAGTTTAGGGCGGCTAGCGGGGGGTCCCAAAAACATTCAGTACTTC | TRBD2 | TRBV12-3/TRBV12-4 | few | TRBJ2-4